This T cell receptor beta chain comes out of a study of blood T cells in healthy people across ages. General observations from the study: TCR beta diversity per million T cells fell roughly linearly with age.

The CDR3 length is 15 residues. Russia was home to the donors, healthy Caucasian individuals aged about 6 to 90. Peripheral blood, approximately 10 milliliters per donor, was collected. A second PCR, run for about 7 to 11 cycles, used a sample-barcoded 5' primer plus a J-beta primer mix. Each sample provided no less than 2.5 million CDR3-containing paired-end reads. Each CDR3 protein gets one entry after TCRdb re-called the 5' RACE reads with MiXCR. Among roughly 1,300,000 distinct CDR3 sequences listed, approximately 59% were seen once. Of note for this clonotype: Its antigen remains unidentified.

The sequence was obtained from a young man in good health. The chain has TRBV21-1 and TRBJ2-7; the D segment call TRBD1 is taken from the table without a DNA check. TRBV21-1 is listed as a pseudogene. Sequences were obtained from blood. The CDR3 here is CASSLNRGQSYEQYF. The CDR3 DNA sequence: TGTGCCAGCAGCCTTAACAGGGGGCAGTCCTACGAGCAGTACTTC.